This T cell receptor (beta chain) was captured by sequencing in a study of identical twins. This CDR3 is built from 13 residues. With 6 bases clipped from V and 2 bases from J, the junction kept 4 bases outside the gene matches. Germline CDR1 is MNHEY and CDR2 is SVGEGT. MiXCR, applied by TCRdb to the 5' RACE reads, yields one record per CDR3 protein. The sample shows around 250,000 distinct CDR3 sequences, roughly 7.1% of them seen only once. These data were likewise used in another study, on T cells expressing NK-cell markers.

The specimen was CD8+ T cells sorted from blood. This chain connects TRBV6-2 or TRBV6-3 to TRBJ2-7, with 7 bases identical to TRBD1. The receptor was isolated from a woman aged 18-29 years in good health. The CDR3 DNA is TGTGCCAGCAGACAGGGGATTACCTACGAGCAGTACTTC. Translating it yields CASRQGITYEQYF.